This entry describes one T cell receptor beta chain. The CDR3 totals 14 residues. V shed 4 bases, J shed 2 bases, and the junction held 3 bases outside the gene matches. The germline CDR1 and CDR2 sequences are LNHDA and SQIVND (reference sequence). Produced via immunoSEQ multiplex PCR; TCRdb's table is partial and in-frame only. This repertoire shows roughly 700,000 clones, approximately 87% found once; its top ten account for about 0.01%. This sample is drawn from a study of shared T cell receptors in the human thymus. The data were also submitted as part of a second study, on human thymus T cells. That source adds: Donors were healthy Finnish infants having corrective surgery for congenital heart defects. Resections were taken during corrective heart surgery, and the thymus tissue came from these. Both thymic and peripheral blood repertoires showed apparently biased V and J usage.

This receptor was obtained from a boy younger than two with a congenital heart defect. Input material: thymocytes. This chain links TRBV19 with TRBJ2-3; TRBD1 aligns across 7 bases. The CDR3 DNA is TGTGCCAGTAGTAGACAGGGAATCACAGATACGCAGTATTTT. Its protein product is CASSRQGITDTQYF.